This T cell receptor (beta chain) was found in a study of post-analysis software for immune sequencing data (dated by TCRdb to 2013 to 2016). Concerning the study at large: Relapsing-remitting, secondary progressive and progressive-relapsing multiple sclerosis were recorded as disease courses, and subtype annotation was lacking for some patients. The multiple sclerosis patient repertoires were compared with around ten previously published healthy control repertoires from donors aged about 6 to 26 years. A subset of samples was prepared in parallel using single-end sample barcoding, then pooled and co-amplified after Illumina adapter ligation. Broad study findings and their caveats: Strong co-clustering of samples prepared in the same batch was shown by direct clustering with F measure, prompting a batch-effect correction. Multiple sclerosis patients had significantly lower normalized Chao1 diversity than controls, a result that suggests substantial peripheral T-cell clonal expansion. The multiple sclerosis patient group was slightly younger than the control group. Roughly 5 TRBV segments, including TRBV5-6, TRBV5-1 and TRBV20-1, were significantly more frequent in patients than controls.

On this clonotype: Its binding antigen is unknown. Per-base quality was not reported, and no clone a single base away is much larger than it.

The library was prepared using PCR. Instrument used: Illumina HiSeq 2500. To reduce PCR and sequencing biases, unique molecular identifiers were built into the TCR beta cDNA libraries. Per 1 to 10 million input T cells, roughly 500,000 cDNA molecules were obtained, such that each molecule approximated one T cell. The patient libraries were prepared and sequenced using the same protocol as the earlier healthy control dataset. Samples belonging to the same batch were prepared together, multiplexed and sequenced on a shared HiSeq lane. The authors processed their data as follows. MIGEC handled the raw barcoded reads, throwing out single-read molecular identifier groups before consensus assembly and CDR3 extraction. Clonotype tables were post-analysed with VDJtools, normalizing diversity by down-sampling all datasets to the smallest sample size. Repertoire overlap clustering matched CDR3 amino acid but not nucleotide sequences to correct batch-related cross-sample contamination. Using fastp at Q25 and MiXCR, TCRdb reprocessed the public reads and kept productive beta chains. Rows with a matching CDR3 protein are joined into one entry that keeps the most common DNA and genes. TCRdb's processing, not the study's, gives the V and J calls here. The sample yields roughly 180,000 distinct CDR3 sequences; around 30% were counted once. In total, the top ten clones hold approximately 1.4% of the sample.

CDR1 and CDR2 are drawn from the germline V gene: SGHRS, YFSETQ. Trimming takes 0 bases from V and 9 bases from J, and the germline ends sit 7 bases apart. Counted from cysteine to phenylalanine, this CDR3 has 12 amino acids. Only the CDR3 portion is preserved as DNA: 36 bases, with reading frame beginning at the first base. TCR beta repertoires were profiled from peripheral blood of roughly 13 young patients with multiple sclerosis to demonstrate the VDJtools post-analysis software. The multiple sclerosis patients were children and adolescents ranging in age from 6 to 15 years. The chain joins TRBV5-1 to TRBJ2-1; perhaps TRBD1 is the D gene, with 6 bases matching. The clonotype was recovered from a girl aged 5 to 17 with multiple sclerosis. Material: blood. The DNA sequence follows: TGCGCCAGCAGCTTGGAGGGGGTTGAGCAGTTCTTC. Translated, this is CASSLEGVEQFF.